The 15 T cell receptor beta chains below all came from one sample that was sequenced in a study of T cells in localized non-small cell lung cancer. Produced via immunoSEQ multiplex PCR; TCRdb's table is partial and in-frame only. Here the sample spans about 28,000 clones, less than 95% being singletons. The starting material was peripheral blood, obtained before any cancer treatment. The receptors come from a woman aged 40 to 75 with stage I lung adenocarcinoma.

The chain uses TRBV6-4 and TRBJ1-6; D gene ambiguous. The CDR3 extends over 13 amino acids. Per germline, CDR1 MRHNA and CDR2 SNTAGT. V lost 6 bases, J lost 6 bases, and 9 bases lay in between. The CDR3 is CASRGSLNSPLHF. The CDR3, as DNA: TGTGCCAGCAGGGGCAGCCTTAATTCACCCCTCCACTTT.

The rearrangement uses TRBV14 and TRBJ2-2; unclear D gene. Germline values: CDR1 SGHDN, CDR2 FVKESK. V lost 6 bases and J lost 1, with 6 bases in between. The CDR3 extends over 13 amino acids. CDR3: CASSTWNTGELFF. The CDR3 DNA is TGTGCCAGCAGTACCTGGAACACCGGGGAGCTGTTTTTT. Looking up the rest from reference TRBV14 and TRBJ2-2 gives the full variable domain: EAGVTQFPSHSVIEKGQTVTLRCDPISGHDNLYWYRRVMGKEIKFLLHFVKESKQDESGMPNNRFLAERTGGTYSTLKVQPAELEDSGVYFCASSTWNTGELFFGEGSRLTVL.

The genes are TRBV4-1 and TRBJ1-1, with D unclear. This CDR3 region has 13 residues. CDR1 and CDR2 from the germline V gene are MGHRA and YSYEKL. Trimming took off 6 bases at V and 4 bases at J, with 12 bases between the two ends. The CDR3 DNA reads TGCGCCAGCAGTTCAACGATGGGCACTGAAGCTTTCTTT. Translating it yields CASSSTMGTEAFF.

This chain connects TRBV19 to TRBJ2-7; TRBD1 agrees at 9 bases. The V gene end was trimmed by 1 base and the J gene end by 5 bases; junction bases not matched to a gene: 9. The CDR3 consists of 16 residues. Looked up from germline, CDR1 is LNHDA and CDR2 is SQIVND (reference sequence). CDR3 region: CASSIGTGTGKHEQYF. The CDR3 DNA follows: TGTGCCAGTAGTATAGGAACCGGGACAGGGAAGCACGAGCAGTACTTC.

The chain links TRBV30 to TRBJ2-1, with 14 bases aligning to TRBD2. The CDR3 is made up of 15 amino acids. The trim removed 4 bases at V and 10 bases at J, leaving 9 bases unmatched. The germline V gene encodes CDR1 GTSNPN and CDR2 SVGIG (reference sequence). The CDR3 DNA reads TGTGCCTGGACCTCCGGGGGACTAGCGGGGGACGAGCAGTTCTTC. Translation: CAWTSGGLAGDEQFF.

This clone was picked up one time. The DNA for the CDR3 is TGTGCCAGCAGCGTAACCCCGGGGACGTCCGACGAGCAGTACTTC. It translates to CASSVTPGTSDEQYF. The chain links TRBV9 to TRBJ2-7, with D tentatively TRBD1 or TRBD2 (5 bases each). The CDR3 runs to 15 residues. CDR1 is SGDLS, CDR2 YYNGEE, per germline. V gave up 1 base and J gave up 5 bases, with 16 bases separating them.

This clone has a single count. The DNA for the CDR3 is TGTGCCAGCAGTCGCCAAGGTGCTAGCACAGATACGCAGTATTTT. Its protein product is CASSRQGASTDTQYF. The gene calls are TRBV28 and TRBJ2-3; D not resolved. The CDR3 runs to 15 residues. Germline loops: CDR1 MDHEN, CDR2 SYDVKM. Trimming stripped 5 bases from V and 0 bases from J, with 12 bases between.

The rearrangement links TRBV19 to TRBJ1-5; TRBD1 matches 11 bases. Germline CDR1 LNHDA, CDR2 SQIVND (reference sequence). The CDR3 extends over 15 amino acids. V lost 7 bases, J lost 5 bases, and 7 bases stayed unmatched. The CDR3 DNA follows: TGTGCCAGTATCTCGGGACAGGGGGGTGATCAGCCCCAGCATTTT. This encodes CASISGQGGDQPQHF.

The chain recombines TRBV28 with TRBJ2-2; D may be TRBD1 (5 bases). The germline V gene encodes CDR1 MDHEN and CDR2 SYDVKM. V was pared by 3 bases and J by 7 bases, with 12 bases between. The CDR3 loop spans 14 amino acids. CDR3 amino acids: CASSFPGLDGELFF. CDR3 sequence (DNA): TGTGCCAGCAGTTTTCCAGGGTTGGACGGGGAGCTGTTTTTT.

The rearrangement links TRBV6-4 to TRBJ2-1; D tentatively fits TRBD1 or TRBD2 (6 bases each). CDR1 is MRHNA and CDR2 is SNTAGT in the germline V gene. Trimming cost V 2 bases and J 7 bases, with 12 bases left between them. There are 14 residues in the CDR3. The CDR3 nucleotides read TGTGCCAGCAGTGACGGGCAGGGGAGGAATGAGCAGTTCTTC. Translating gives CASSDGQGRNEQFF.

The chain is built from TRBV5-1 and TRBJ2-5; 10 positions agree with TRBD2. The closer fit of TRBJ2-7 to the DNA end suggests the J call may be wrong. Germline CDR1 reads SGHRS; CDR2 reads YFSETQ. The CDR3 has 14 amino acids. In nucleotides, the CDR3 is TGCGCCAGCAGCTTAAGCGGGAGGGCCGACGAGCAGTACTTC. This sequence encodes CASSLSGRADEQYF.

V gene TRBV5-4 combines with J gene TRBJ2-6; the match to TRBD2 covers 8 bases. J was trimmed by 0 bases and V by 0 bases; bases with no gene match: 8. This CDR3 is built from 19 residues. The germline gives CDR1 SGHNT, CDR2 YYREEE (reference sequence). The CDR3 is CASSLVSSGRYSGANVLTF. In DNA form, the CDR3 reads TGTGCCAGCAGCTTGGTTTCTAGCGGGCGTTACTCTGGGGCCAACGTCCTGACTTTC.

This clone came up once. The chain couples TRBV7-9 to TRBJ2-1; 10 positions agree with TRBD2. Germline assignment: CDR1 SEHNR and CDR2 FQNEAQ (reference sequence). This CDR3 has 15 amino acids. V lost 2 bases to trimming and J lost 7 bases; unmatched junction nucleotides: 5. In DNA form, the CDR3 reads TGTGCCAGCAGCTTATTAGCGGGGGGCTCAAATGAGCAGTTCTTC. Translation: CASSLLAGGSNEQFF.

The chain combines TRBV5-6 with TRBJ2-3; 7 bases line up with TRBD1. The germline V gene encodes CDR1 SGHDT and CDR2 YYEEEE. Germline trimming cut 4 bases from V and 1 base from J; bases unmatched to any gene: 3. The CDR3 totals 14 residues. The CDR3 coding sequence is TGTGCCAGCAGCCGACAGGGCGGCACAGATACGCAGTATTTT. Translated: CASSRQGGTDTQYF.

V gene TRBV4-1 combines with J gene TRBJ1-1; D is perhaps TRBD1 (6 bases). V gave up 6 bases and J gave up 4 bases, with 15 bases separating them. This CDR3 is built from 14 residues. Germline V gene sequence: CDR1 MGHRA, CDR2 YSYEKL. The chain's CDR3 is CASRGGLRGTEAFF. The DNA for the CDR3 is TGCGCCAGCAGAGGGGGATTGAGAGGCACTGAAGCTTTCTTT.